This T cell receptor (beta chain) was captured in a study of blood T cell repertoires in COVID-19. This clone occurred once. CDR3 size: 13 residues. Trimming left V 6 bases short and J 1 base short, with 9 bases between. Germline V CDR1 and CDR2: SGHVS, FQNEAQ. TCRdb's copy holds only in-frame clones and misses some; the assay was immunoSEQ multiplex PCR. The profile shows roughly 280,000 clones, approximately 86% of them singletons. The clonotype comes from a young man with active or convalescent COVID-19. The sequenced sample consisted of peripheral blood. This chain connects TRBV7-8 to TRBJ2-5; possible D gene TRBD2, 7 bases. In nucleotides, the CDR3 is TGTGCCAGCAGTCGGGGGGCCCAAGAGACCCAGTACTTC. Translated: CASSRGAQETQYF.